Described below is a single TCR beta chain sequence and its context. Its antigen is as yet unknown. This specimen comes from a study of T cells in localized non-small cell lung cancer. Findings and limits, study-wide: Heterogeneity cannot be ruled out, as sequencing used one tumor region only. Turning up in adjacent lung were a median roughly 50 of the top 100 tumor clones. Higher blood T cell density went with longer overall survival. Clonality of T cells reached its maximum in uninvolved adjacent lung, surpassing tumor.

Germline CDR1 is SGHTA and CDR2 is FQGNSA. With 6 bases clipped from V and 6 bases from J, the junction kept 8 bases outside the gene matches. CDR3 size: 15 residues. Sequenced by immunoSEQ multiplex PCR; TCRdb stores in-frame clones only, minus some. The sample carries 30,000 to 45,000 clones, 80% to 90% recorded once. This specimen consisted of peripheral blood, obtained before any cancer treatment. V is TRBV7-2 and J is TRBJ2-7; 13 bases fit TRBD2. The clonotype originates from a woman aged 40 to 75 with stage I lung adenocarcinoma. CDR3: CASSSGLAGRREQYF. CDR3 nucleotides: TGTGCCAGCAGTTCGGGACTAGCGGGACGGCGCGAGCAGTACTTC.